This T cell receptor beta chain was retrieved from a study of patients and donors after allogeneic stem cell transplantation. The table lists this clonotype with many counts. The CDR3 covers 15 residues. The J segment lost 7 bases and the V segment lost 0 bases, leaving 3 bases of the junction unmatched. Germline V lookup: CDR1 MNHEY, CDR2 SMNVEV (reference sequence). TCRdb reprocessed the RT-PCR reads via MiXCR and lists one record per CDR3 protein. The table lists about 18,000 distinct CDR3 sequences, 4.9% of them singletons, with approximately 39% in the top ten. The sequence was collected from a human donor who was either an allogeneic HSCT recipient or a stem cell or donor lymphocyte infusion donor (not recorded which). It is not recorded whose cells these are; they may come from a transplant donor. The chain is built from TRBV27 and TRBJ2-5; TRBD2 agrees at 12 bases. The material sequenced was blood, either unsorted or a sorted T cell fraction (not recorded which). In DNA form, the CDR3 reads TGTGCCAGCAGTTTATCCAGGACTAGCGGGACGACCCAGTACTTC. Translating gives CASSLSRTSGTTQYF.